The rows below give T cell receptor beta chains drawn from one sample of a study of T cells in Graves' hyperthyroidism and ophthalmopathy. TCRdb itself ran the multiplex PCR reads through MiXCR, one entry per CDR3 protein. Seen here are roughly 840,000 distinct CDR3 sequences, 38% observed once, and the top ten hold over 8%. Sequencing was done on a sample of blood. Source of these receptors: a man aged 18-30 years with Graves' hyperthyroidism. Each CDR3 is given with its conserved first and last residue. A D gene is named only where the DNA matches it firmly. Some rows mark clone size as missing; the rest say once, few, many or name a class of expanded clone.

cdr3_nt cdr3_aa d_call j_call v_call clone_size
TGTGCCAGCCAACGTTTAGGGCAGGATGAAGCTTTCTTT CASQRLGQDEAFF - TRBJ1-1 TRBV25-1 -
TGTGCCAGCAGGCCGACGGGATTCGAGTATAAAGCTTTCTTT CASRPTGFEYKAFF - TRBJ1-1 TRBV10-3 -
TGTGCCAGCAGTTTAACAACCTCCTACGAGCAGTACTTC CASSLTTSYEQYF - TRBJ2-7 TRBV12-3/TRBV12-4 few
TGTGCCAGCAGTGACGCACTGGGCTGGGAGACCCAGTACTTC CASSDALGWETQYF - TRBJ2-5 TRBV6-1 -
TGTGCCAGCAGCGTATCGCCTTTAGAACGCTACGATCAGTACTTC CASSVSPLERYDQYF - TRBJ2-7 TRBV9 -
TGCAGTGCTAAGGTGAACACTGAAGCTTTCTTT CSAKVNTEAFF - TRBJ1-1 TRBV20-1 many
TGCGCCAGCAGCGGACAGGGGCTCAGCGGGCAGTACTTC CASSGQGLSGQYF TRBD1 TRBJ2-7 TRBV11-2 -
TGCAGTGCGTCGGGACGGAGGAGCTCCTACGAGCAGTACTTC CSASGRRSSYEQYF - TRBJ2-7 TRBV20-1 -
TGTGCCAGCAGTGAGAATAGCGAAACCTACGAGCAGTACTTC CASSENSETYEQYF - TRBJ2-7 TRBV6-4 few
TGTGCCAGCAGCTTAGCCACCGGACAGCCCCAGCATTTT CASSLATGQPQHF - TRBJ1-5 TRBV7-9 -
TGTGCCAGCAGCCAAGAGGGTGTCCCCCTGGAGCAGTACTTC CASSQEGVPLEQYF - TRBJ2-7 TRBV5-4 few
TGTGCCAGCAGCTTACGGGGTCGGCACCTCTACGAGCAGTACTTC CASSLRGRHLYEQYF - TRBJ2-7 TRBV7-9 many
TGTGCCAGCAGCTCAGTCGGCGGCGACACTGAAGCTTTCTTT CASSSVGGDTEAFF - TRBJ1-1 TRBV7-2 -
TGTGCCAGCAGCTTAAATGTGGGCAGGGGGGGTACCCAGTACTTC CASSLNVGRGGTQYF - TRBJ2-5 TRBV7-2 -
TGTGCCAGCAGTACGACAGGGGGACGTGGGGCCAACGTCCTGACTTTC CASSTTGGRGANVLTF TRBD1 TRBJ2-6 TRBV6-5 few
TGTGCCAGCAGTCCGCTAGCAGCGAACACTGAAGCTTTCTTT CASSPLAANTEAFF - TRBJ1-1 TRBV12-3/TRBV12-4 few
TGCGCCAGCAGCCATAGCCTGAACACCGGGGAGCTGTTTTTT CASSHSLNTGELFF - TRBJ2-2 TRBV4-1 few
TGTGCCAGCAGCGTAGAGTTCCGGGTAGGTCGTGGCTACACCTTC CASSVEFRVGRGYTF - TRBJ1-2 TRBV9 -
TGTGCCAGCAGCCCCCAAAACAGGGCGGGCGGTAATGAAAAACTGTTTTTT CASSPQNRAGGNEKLFF - TRBJ1-4 TRBV7-3 -
TGCAGCGTTGTGGAGGGCGTCACTGAAGCTTTCTTT CSVVEGVTEAFF - TRBJ1-1 TRBV29-1 once
TGCGCCAGCAGCCGAGGACAGACCGGGGAGCTGTTTTTT CASSRGQTGELFF - TRBJ2-2 TRBV5-1 few
TGCGCCAGCTCATTCACCCCCATGGATAATTCACCCCTCCACTTT CASSFTPMDNSPLHF - TRBJ1-6 TRBV5-1 few
TGTGCCAGCAGCTCCGGGACAGGGGATTTGGAGACCCAGTACTTC CASSSGTGDLETQYF TRBD1 TRBJ2-5 TRBV7-2 -
TGTGCCTGGAGTCCGGAGGGTAACACTGAAGCTTTCTTT CAWSPEGNTEAFF - TRBJ1-1 TRBV25-1 -
TGTGCCAGTATTGGGGGAAACTATGGCTACACCTTC CASIGGNYGYTF - TRBJ1-2 TRBV19 many
TGTGCCACCAGCCGAAGACAGGTCGCAGATACGCAGTATTTT CATSRRQVADTQYF - TRBJ2-3 TRBV15 few
TGTGCCAGCAGTAACAAGGCTGGGGCCAACGTCCTGACTTTC CASSNKAGANVLTF - TRBJ2-6 TRBV2 many